These 18 T cell receptor beta chains originate from one sample sequenced in a study of breast tumors, draining lymph nodes, adjacent tissues (dated by TCRdb to 2016 to 2017). The lymph node samples were taken from the axillary draining lymph nodes of breast cancer patients. Preparation of the library involved multiplex PCR. Sequencing was carried out with an Illumina HiSeq 2000. TCRdb reprocessing: public reads trimmed at Q25 with fastp, clones called with MiXCR, in-frame beta chains kept. All rows with the same CDR3 protein become a single entry with the most common DNA and genes. This sample holds about 220,000 distinct CDR3 sequences; less than 45% were observed only once. Clones ranked in the top ten supply about 3.3% of the sample. The source material was axillary lymph node tissue. Source of these receptors: a female donor with breast cancer. Some clones in this sample may be carry-over from other donors' samples.

This clonotype was found many times. This chain connects TRBV29-1 to TRBJ2-3; D might be TRBD1 (6 bases). The V end was cut by 0 bases, the J end by 6 bases, with 13 bases between. Looked up from germline, CDR1 is SQVTM and CDR2 is ANQGSEA. The CDR3 sequence is 14 residues long. DNA of the CDR3: TGCAGCGTTGAAGATCTGGGGGCGCGGGATACGCAGTATTTT. This codes for CSVEDLGARDTQYF.

This clonotype was found many times. The chain is built from TRBV4-3 and TRBJ1-6; maybe TRBD1 (5 bases). Trimming left V 0 bases short and J 9 bases short, with 6 bases between. Germline CDR1 reads LGHNA; CDR2 reads YSLEER. The CDR3 loop spans 13 amino acids. CDR3 protein: CASSQDQGSPLHF. For the CDR3, the DNA is TGCGCCAGCAGCCAAGATCAGGGTTCACCCCTCCACTTT.

This clonotype has at least ten counts. The chain has TRBV2 and TRBJ2-3, with 7 bases aligning to TRBD2. This CDR3 is built from 15 residues. Germline CDR1 and CDR2: SNHLY and FYNNEI. With V trimmed by 3 bases and J by 4 bases, 7 bases remained unmatched. The CDR3 coding sequence is TGTGCCAGCAGTGACCGTGGGAGGGGCGCAGATACGCAGTATTTT. Its translation: CASSDRGRGADTQYF.

About this clonotype: An end of the junction does not agree with germline; a read error may underlie this. This chain connects TRBV7-3 to TRBJ2-5, with D perhaps TRBD2 (7 bases). The V gene's germline CDR1 is SGHTA and CDR2 FQGTGA. The CDR3 is 15 residues long. For the CDR3, the DNA is TGTGCCAGCAGCCCAGGCGGGGGCAGCTATGAGACCCTGCACTTC. Protein product: CASSPGGGSYETLHF. Full variable domain (outside the CDR3, taken from reference TRBV7-3 and TRBJ2-5): GAGVSQTPSNKVTEKGKYVELRCDPISGHTALYWYRQSLGQGPEFLIYFQGTGAADDSGLPNDRFFAVRPEGSVSTLKIQRTERGDSAVYLCASSPGGGSYETLHFGPGTRLLVL.

CDR3 sequence (DNA): TGCGCCAGCAGCCGAAACAGCCTTAATTCACCCCTCCACTTT. Amino acid sequence: CASSRNSLNSPLHF. The chain recombines TRBV4-1 with TRBJ1-6; D uncertain. Germline-derived CDR1 and CDR2 are MGHRA and YSYEKL. V was clipped by 4 bases and J by 6 bases, with 10 bases between them. The CDR3 totals 14 residues.

This clonotype was observed once. This chain links TRBV10-3 with TRBJ1-3; D remains ambiguous. Germline CDR1 and CDR2: ENHRY and SYGVKD. Trimming took 8 bases from V and 0 from J, leaving 11 bases between them. The CDR3 has 14 amino acids. CDR3 protein: CAIQNTTSGNTIYF. The CDR3 DNA reads TGTGCCATCCAGAACACCACCTCTGGAAACACCATATATTTT.

The chain has TRBV19 and TRBJ2-1, with TRBD2 matching over 10 bases. The CDR3 extends over 14 amino acids. V gave up 5 bases and J gave up 8 bases; unmatched junction bases: 6. The germline V gene has CDR1 LNHDA and CDR2 SQIVND (reference sequence). CDR3 sequence (DNA): TGTGCCAGTAGTCCCCTAGCGGGAGTGTATGAGCAGTTCTTC. Protein sequence: CASSPLAGVYEQFF.

The J gene is TRBJ2-1, the V gene TRBV18; 10 positions match TRBD1. V dropped 1 base and J dropped 7; count of bases not matched to a gene: 7. This CDR3 comprises 16 residues. The germline gives CDR1 KGHSH, CDR2 LQKENI. CDR3 amino acids: CASSPQGTGAENEQFF. The CDR3 DNA reads TGTGCCAGCTCACCACAGGGGACAGGGGCGGAAAATGAGCAGTTCTTC.

The sample holds many counts of this clonotype. V gene TRBV29-1 combines with J gene TRBJ1-5; tentative D call: TRBD1 (6 bases). CDR1 and CDR2 (germline): SQVTM, ANQGSEA. V was cut by 7 bases and J by 7 bases, with 20 bases left in between. The CDR3 length is 14 residues. The CDR3 loop is CSAISRGANQPQHF. CDR3 DNA: TGCAGCGCCATTAGTCGGGGGGCGAACCAGCCCCAGCATTTT.

V is TRBV7-9 and J is TRBJ2-3, with 11 bases fitting TRBD1. V dropped 1 base and J dropped 4; count of bases not matched to a gene: 4. This CDR3 is built from 16 residues. Germline lookup yields CDR1 SEHNR and CDR2 FQNEAQ (reference sequence). The CDR3 spells CASSLGGQGGPDTQYF. DNA for the CDR3: TGTGCCAGCAGCTTAGGGGGACAGGGGGGCCCAGATACGCAGTATTTT.

The sample holds many counts of this clonotype. The chain recombines TRBV10-2 with TRBJ2-2; 10 bases map to TRBD1. V trimming: 10 bases; J trimming: 5 bases; junction bases outside the gene matches: 4. CDR3 length: 13 amino acids. The germline V gene has CDR1 WSHSY and CDR2 SAAADI. The CDR3: CATGQGVTGELFF. In DNA form, the CDR3 reads TGCGCCACCGGACAGGGGGTAACCGGGGAGCTGTTTTTT.

This chain connects TRBV24-1 to TRBJ1-6; no clear D gene. CDR3 length: 14 amino acids. The germline V gene encodes CDR1 KGHDR and CDR2 SFDVKD. Trimming took 11 bases from V and 7 from J, leaving 17 bases between them. The CDR3 loop reads CASRRTAPNSPLHF. The CDR3, as DNA: TGTGCCAGCAGACGAACAGCTCCCAATTCACCCCTCCACTTT.

In its sample, this clonotype was seen many times. The chain is built from TRBV3-2 and TRBJ2-2; TRBD1, as called in the table, went unchecked against the DNA. TRBV3-2 has pseudogene status. This CDR3 is built from 15 residues. CDR3 nucleotides: TGTGCCAGCAGCTCGAGACAGGGGGCGGGCGGGGAGCTGTTTTTT. Protein product: CASSSRQGAGGELFF.

This clonotype came up many times. The chain recombines TRBV5-1 with TRBJ2-1; a possible D gene is TRBD2 (8 bases). V shed 7 bases and J shed 3 bases, with 20 bases lying between them. The CDR3 covers 16 residues. Germline CDR1 is SGHRS and CDR2 is YFSETQ. The DNA of the CDR3 is TGCGCCAGCGGGAGGGGGCGGGAGGCGGTCTACAATGAGCAGTTCTTC. Its translation: CASGRGREAVYNEQFF. Full variable domain (remainder filled in from reference TRBV5-1 and TRBJ2-1): KAGVTQTPRYLIKTRGQQVTLSCSPISGHRSVSWYQQTPGQGLQFLFEYFSETQRNKGNFPGRFSGRQFSNSRSEMNVSTLELGDSALYLCASGRGREAVYNEQFFGPGTRLTVL.

This clonotype was counted a few times. A read error may be the cause here, since a much bigger clone is one base away. The rearrangement links TRBV5-1 to TRBJ1-5, with 8 bases matching TRBD1. The germline gives CDR1 SGHRS, CDR2 YFSETQ. The CDR3 length is 14 residues. This chain's CDR3 is CASSTGQANHPQHF. The CDR3 bases are TGCGCCAGCAGCACGGGACAGGCAAATCACCCCCAGCATTTT.

Many counts were recorded for this clonotype. A read error may explain this, as a much larger clone is one base away. Here the CDR3 reads CSAPVRGETPYF. In DNA form, the CDR3 reads TGCAGTGCTCCTGTCCGGGGGGAGACCCCGTACTTC. V gene TRBV20-1 combines with J gene TRBJ2-5; the match to TRBD2 covers 7 bases. There are 12 residues in the CDR3. CDR1 and CDR2 from the germline V gene are DFQATT and SNEGSKA (reference sequence).

This clonotype has ten or more counts. This rearrangement joins TRBV20-1 to TRBJ2-7; 11 nucleotides align to TRBD2. With V trimmed by 4 bases and J by 7 bases, 6 bases remained unmatched. In germline, CDR1 is DFQATT, CDR2 SNEGSKA (reference sequence). This CDR3 is built from 13 residues. For the CDR3, the DNA is TGCAGTGCTACCCTAGCGGGAGGATGGGAGCAGTACTTC. Translating gives CSATLAGGWEQYF.

This clonotype was recorded only once. One junction end does not reproduce the germline sequence, and a read error may be involved. The CDR3 DNA reads as TGCGCCAGCAGCCTTCAACAGGGAGATACGCGGTATTTT. It is translated as CASSLQQGDTRYF. The J gene is TRBJ2-3, the V gene TRBV4-3; possibly TRBD1 for D (6 bases). This CDR3 spans 13 amino acids. The germline V gene encodes CDR1 LGHNA and CDR2 YSLEER.